This TCR beta chain was recorded in a study of T cell repertoires in cytomegalovirus infection (dated by TCRdb to about 2019). With respect to the entire study: Because public TCR beta signatures pointed to carriage of CMV infection together with the matching HLA type, the HLA type of each donor mattered for the analysis. The investigation overall reported the following: The ex vivo response was dominated by HLA-C-restricted CMV-specific TCR beta clonotypes, and the single most frequent clonotype in two of eight donors was supplied by these HLA-C-restricted clonotypes. Carriers of CMV infection plus the relevant HLA type were discriminated by the cumulative frequency of public TCR beta family members in the study cohort and in an independent roughly 370-donor cohort.

The reads were generated on an Illumina HiSeq 1500. In-frame beta chains were kept once TCRdb had trimmed the public reads at Q25 with fastp and called clones with MiXCR. Each entry is one CDR3 protein sequence, shown with its most common DNA and genes. This sample lists around 260,000 distinct CDR3 sequences; less than 9.5% were detected once. The leading ten clones occupy around 16% of the sample. This clonotype was found many times. Its antigen is still unknown. The record has no base qualities; no much larger clone is one base away. The junction shows trimming of 3 bases on V and 4 bases on J, and the gene matches do not reach 3 bases of it. The germline V gene specifies SGHTA as CDR1 and FQGNSA as CDR2. From the cysteine through the phenylalanine, the CDR3 covers 15 amino acids. Only CDR3 DNA remains: 45 bases, in frame from the first base.

The V and J segments used are TRBV7-2 and TRBJ2-5, with 12 middle bases fitting TRBD2. The sequenced sample consisted of PBMCs. The sequence was obtained from a human donor in good health (CMV status not recorded). Some clones in this sample may be carry-over from other donors' samples. The CDR3 here reads CASSLTSGSGETQYF. The base sequence is TGTGCCAGCAGCTTGACTAGCGGGAGTGGAGAGACCCAGTACTTC.